The sequence of this T cell receptor beta chain was determined in a study of tumor T cells in aggressive B-cell lymphoma. The table came from immunoSEQ multiplex PCR; TCRdb's copy has only in-frame clones and leaves some out. The table has around 4,200 clones, almost 85% seen once. The germline V gene has CDR1 SGDLS and CDR2 YYNGEE. The CDR3 covers 16 residues. V was trimmed by 0 bases and J by 5 bases, leaving 12 bases between them. This clonotype originated in an adult with diffuse large B cell lymphoma. This rearrangement joins TRBV9 to TRBJ1-6; tentative D call: TRBD1 (5 bases). The material sequenced was tumor tissue. The CDR3: CASSVDSGRNNSPLHF. The CDR3 DNA is TGTGCCAGCAGCGTAGATTCAGGGCGGAATAATTCACCCCTCCACTTT.